These 29 T cell receptor beta chains originate from one sample sequenced in a study of T cell responses to AZD1222 COVID-19 vaccine. Repertoires were generated with immunoSEQ multiplex PCR, while TCRdb's copy carries only in-frame clones and drops some. This sample has roughly 100,000 clones, with more than 75% found just once. The sample was peripheral blood, taken 28 days after the second dose of the MenACWY control vaccine. The receptors come from an adult who received the MenACWY meningococcal vaccine as a control.

DNA for the CDR3: TGTGCCAGCAGTTTAGTCGGGGGGTTCGGGACTGAAGCTTTCTTT. It encodes CASSLVGGFGTEAFF. The V gene is TRBV27, the J gene TRBJ1-1; TRBD1 is a possible D gene (5 bases). V was clipped by 2 bases and J by 5 bases, with 15 bases between them. The germline V gene encodes CDR1 MNHEY and CDR2 SMNVEV (reference sequence). CDR3 size: 15 residues.

The rearrangement links TRBV7-2 to TRBJ2-7, with D possibly TRBD2 on 6 matching bases. CDR1 is SGHTA, CDR2 FQGNSA, per germline. This CDR3 spans 14 amino acids. V was shortened by 0 bases and J by 4 bases, with 10 bases between the two germline ends. The CDR3 spells CASSLAYGGYEQYF. DNA of the CDR3: TGTGCCAGCAGCTTAGCCTACGGGGGTTACGAGCAGTACTTC.

As to this clone: In the same sample, other DNA sequences code for this CDR3. This rearrangement joins TRBV7-7 to TRBJ2-1; TRBD1 is a possible D gene (6 bases). Trimming removed 6 bases at V and 8 bases at J, with 14 bases between. Germline assignment: CDR1 SSHAT and CDR2 FNYEAQ (reference sequence). The CDR3 consists of 13 residues. CDR3 bases: TGTGCCAGCAGTTTTCAACAGGGCGATGAGCAGTTCTTC. The encoded protein is CASSFQQGDEQFF.

The V and J genes are TRBV4-3 and TRBJ2-1; the match to TRBD1 covers 8 bases. The junction had 4 bases not matched to a gene; V was cut back by 0 bases and J by 0 bases. Germline V gene data show CDR1 as LGHNA and CDR2 as YSLEER. The CDR3 contains 17 residues. CDR3 coding DNA: TGCGCCAGCAGCCAAGATAGACAGGGGAGCTCCTACAATGAGCAGTTCTTC. It specifies CASSQDRQGSSYNEQFF.

This chain links TRBV6-1 with TRBJ2-7; D gene unclear. V lost 1 base to trimming and J lost 3 bases, with 19 bases between them. The CDR3 has 17 amino acids. Per the germline V gene, CDR1 is MNHNS and CDR2 is SASEGT. For the CDR3, the DNA is TGTGCCAGCAGTGAAGAGGTCCCACAGTCATATTACTACGAGCAGTACTTC. It codes for CASSEEVPQSYYYEQYF.

The V and J genes are TRBV4-1 and TRBJ1-2; possibly TRBD1 for D (5 bases). Trimming stripped 6 bases from V and 1 base from J, with 12 bases between. Germline V CDR1 and CDR2: MGHRA, YSYEKL. The CDR3 is 14 amino acids. Here the CDR3 reads CASSHPGHNYGYTF. The CDR3 DNA reads TGCGCCAGCAGTCACCCGGGGCATAACTATGGCTACACCTTC.

The chain couples TRBV7-9 to TRBJ2-3; TRBD1 or TRBD2 may be the D gene (5 bases each). In germline, CDR1 is SEHNR, CDR2 FQNEAQ (reference sequence). Deletions cut 3 bases from V and 1 base from J, with 8 bases between. This CDR3 is 14 amino acids long. CDR3 sequence reads: CASSLGPRTDTQYF. CDR3 in DNA: TGTGCCAGCAGCTTGGGACCCCGCACAGATACGCAGTATTTT. Full variable domain (rest looked up from reference TRBV7-9 and TRBJ2-3): DTGVSQNPRHKITKRGQNVTFRCDPISEHNRLYWYRQTLGQGPEFLTYFQNEAQLEKSRLLSDRFSAERPKGSFSTLEIQRTEQGDSAMYLCASSLGPRTDTQYFGPGTRLTVL.

Only one count was recorded for this clone. The chain joins TRBV19 to TRBJ2-2, with TRBD2 as a possible D gene (5 bases). This CDR3 spans 15 amino acids. The germline V gene has CDR1 LNHDA and CDR2 SQIVND (reference sequence). V dropped 3 bases and J dropped 5 bases, with 13 bases sitting between them. The CDR3 protein is CASSIEGVGTGELFF. The CDR3 DNA reads TGTGCCAGTAGTATTGAGGGCGTCGGGACCGGGGAGCTGTTTTTT.

The J gene is TRBJ2-1, the V gene TRBV5-6; 8 nucleotides agree with TRBD1. Trimming took 1 base from V and 5 from J; bases not matched to a gene: 5. The CDR3 sequence is 15 residues long. Germline V gene lookup returns CDR1 SGHDT and CDR2 YYEEEE. The DNA of the CDR3 is TGTGCCAGCAGCTTGATTGGGACAGGTCACAATGAGCAGTTCTTC. Translated: CASSLIGTGHNEQFF.

J is TRBJ1-5 and V is TRBV7-9; no firm D call. V gave up 3 bases and J gave up 6 bases, with 12 bases separating them. There are 14 residues in the CDR3. Germline assignment: CDR1 SEHNR and CDR2 FQNEAQ (reference sequence). The CDR3 is CASSFREESQPQHF. The CDR3 coding sequence is TGTGCCAGCAGCTTCCGGGAAGAGAGTCAGCCCCAGCATTTT.

This chain links TRBV11-1 with TRBJ1-1; weak D call: TRBD1 (5 bases). Germline CDR1 reads SGHAT; CDR2 reads FQDESV (reference sequence). V gave up 5 bases and J gave up 0 bases, with 13 bases separating them. This CDR3 is 15 amino acids long. The CDR3 spells CASSIQTAMNTEAFF. In DNA form, the CDR3 reads TGTGCCAGCAGCATCCAGACAGCCATGAACACTGAAGCTTTCTTT.

The chain is built from TRBV5-1 and TRBJ2-3; D possibly corresponds to TRBD1 (6 bases). Trimming removed 0 bases from V and 4 bases from J, with 15 bases in between. Germline V CDR1 and CDR2: SGHRS, YFSETQ. The CDR3 has 16 amino acids. CDR3 in DNA: TGCGCCAGCAGCTTGGGTAGAGACAGGATATCAGATACGCAGTATTTT. It encodes CASSLGRDRISDTQYF.

The CDR3 is CASGLVGTLHGYTF. CDR3 coding DNA: TGTGCTAGTGGTTTGGTCGGGACACTTCATGGCTACACCTTC. The rearrangement joins TRBV12-5 to TRBJ1-2; D might be TRBD1 (6 bases). V lost 0 bases, J lost 6 bases, and 11 bases lay in between. The CDR3 totals 14 residues. In germline, CDR1 is LGHNT, CDR2 FRNRAP.

This clone has a handful of counts. The chain has TRBV19 and TRBJ2-2; D ambiguous. The CDR3 runs 14 residues. The germline V and J ends were trimmed by 3 bases and 4 bases, with 9 bases remaining between them. Germline lookup yields CDR1 LNHDA and CDR2 SQIVND (reference sequence). CDR3 bases: TGTGCCAGTAGTATGTTTTTGGCCACCGGGGAGCTGTTTTTT. Its translation: CASSMFLATGELFF. Looking up the rest from reference TRBV19 and TRBJ2-2 gives the full variable domain: DGGITQSPKYLFRKEGQNVTLSCEQNLNHDAMYWYRQDPGQGLRLIYYSQIVNDFQKGDIAEGYSVSREKKESFPLTVTSAQKNPTAFYLCASSMFLATGELFFGEGSRLTVL.

A few counts support this clone. CDR3 region: CASGEDSNQPQHF. CDR3 coding DNA: TGTGCCAGCGGGGAAGATAGCAATCAGCCCCAGCATTTT. The chain carries TRBV28 and TRBJ1-5; D not certain. This CDR3 is 13 amino acids long. Trimming removed 8 bases from V and 0 bases from J, with 8 bases in between. Germline-derived CDR1 and CDR2 are MDHEN and SYDVKM.

V is TRBV7-9 and J is TRBJ2-3; D gene uncertain. Germline CDR1 SEHNR, CDR2 FQNEAQ (reference sequence). Trimming cost V 5 bases and J 3 bases, with 15 bases left between them. The CDR3 length is 15 residues. DNA for the CDR3: TGTGCCAGCAGCGATCCCAATGATCTTACAGATACGCAGTATTTT. Amino acids: CASSDPNDLTDTQYF.

The CDR3 DNA follows: TGTGCCAGCAGCGAGCAGGGGGCGGTAGGAAACACCATATATTTT. Protein: CASSEQGAVGNTIYF. The rearrangement joins TRBV9 to TRBJ1-3; 8 bases are shared with TRBD1. V shed 3 bases, J shed 4 bases, and the junction held 6 bases outside the gene matches. Per the germline V gene, CDR1 is SGDLS and CDR2 is YYNGEE. The CDR3 loop spans 15 amino acids. The full variable domain, rest sourced from reference TRBV9 and TRBJ1-3, is DSGVTQTPKHLITATGQRVTLRCSPRSGDLSVYWYQQSLDQGLQFLIQYYNGEERAKGNILERFSAQQFPDLHSELNLSSLELGDSALYFCASSEQGAVGNTIYFGEGSWLTVV.

This chain links TRBV7-2 with TRBJ2-7; either TRBD1 or TRBD2 may fit D (6 bases each). V lost 5 bases and J 2 bases, leaving 16 bases between the germline ends. The CDR3 runs 15 residues. Germline loops: CDR1 SGHTA, CDR2 FQGNSA. This CDR3 is CASSRTIGGPYEQYF. The DNA of the CDR3 is TGTGCCAGCAGCCGCACGATCGGGGGCCCCTACGAGCAGTACTTC.

The J gene is TRBJ2-5, the V gene TRBV15; 10 nucleotides line up with TRBD1. CDR3 size: 15 residues. Germline trimming cut 1 base from V and 1 base from J; bases unmatched to any gene: 0. From germline, CDR1 is LNHNV and CDR2 YYDKDF (reference sequence). CDR3 sequence reads: CATSRGTGGQETQYF. For the CDR3, the DNA is TGTGCCACCAGCAGAGGGACAGGGGGCCAAGAGACCCAGTACTTC.

This clone was counted a few times. The rearrangement links TRBV13 to TRBJ1-2, with D hard to call. Germline V gene data show CDR1 as PRHDT and CDR2 as FYEKMQ (reference sequence). Trimming removed 5 bases at V and 6 bases at J, with 7 bases between. This CDR3 has 11 amino acids. As DNA, the CDR3 is TGTGCCAGCAGCAAGAGTCATGGCTACACCTTC. This codes for CASSKSHGYTF.

This sequence joins TRBV2 and TRBJ1-5; D is uncertain. The V and J ends lost 0 bases and 0 bases respectively, with 9 bases between them. The length of the CDR3 is 16 residues. The V gene's germline CDR1 is SNHLY and CDR2 FYNNEI. CDR3 sequence: CASSEAEGYSNQPQHF. The CDR3 DNA sequence: TGTGCCAGCAGTGAAGCTGAGGGATATAGCAATCAGCCCCAGCATTTT.

V gene TRBV18 combines with J gene TRBJ2-7; 7 nucleotides agree with TRBD1. The CDR3 has 15 amino acids. The germline V gene encodes CDR1 KGHSH and CDR2 LQKENI. With V trimmed by 6 bases and J by 7 bases, 15 bases remained unmatched. The CDR3 region has the DNA TGTGCCAGCTCTCCCGGGACAGCGTCTGTTGGAGAGCAGTACTTC. Its protein product is CASSPGTASVGEQYF.

The rearrangement joins TRBV6-2 or TRBV6-3 to TRBJ1-5, with D hard to call. The germline gives CDR1 MNHEY, CDR2 SVGEGT. The CDR3 has 17 amino acids. Trimming removed 0 bases from V and 5 bases from J, with 17 bases in between. CDR3 DNA sequence: TGTGCCAGCAGTTACTCGAAAGGGTTAGGTTTCGATCAGCCCCAGCATTTT. As protein: CASSYSKGLGFDQPQHF.

This chain uses TRBV6-5 with TRBJ2-6; D is perhaps TRBD1 (6 bases). This CDR3 has 15 amino acids. V lost 6 bases to trimming and J lost 2 bases, with 11 bases between them. Germline V gene lookup returns CDR1 MNHEY and CDR2 SVGAGI. The CDR3 coding sequence is TGTGCCAGCAGGGGTACAGGGACTGGGGCCAACGTCCTGACTTTC. Translating it yields CASRGTGTGANVLTF.

The chain couples TRBV3-1 (or the pseudogene TRBV3-2) to TRBJ1-2; 10 bases match TRBD1. The CDR3 has 13 amino acids. Germline assignment: CDR1 LGHDT and CDR2 YNNKEL (reference sequence). J was trimmed by 7 bases and V by 3 bases; bases with no gene match: 2. The CDR3 sequence: CASSHRDRGGYTF. Here the CDR3 DNA reads TGTGCCAGCAGCCACCGGGACAGGGGTGGCTACACCTTC.

The chain combines TRBV6-5 with TRBJ2-7; TRBD2 agrees at 7 bases. Germline V gene data show CDR1 as MNHEY and CDR2 as SVGAGI. The CDR3 length is 14 residues. V lost 2 bases and J lost 5; bases outside the gene matches: 6. The CDR3 sequence is CASSYGGVLDEQYF. CDR3 bases: TGTGCCAGCAGTTACGGGGGGGTACTGGACGAGCAGTACTTC.

CDR3 protein: CASSVGQGTDTQYF. The DNA of the CDR3 is TGTGCCAGCAGCGTTGGACAGGGAACAGATACGCAGTATTTT. The rearrangement uses TRBV9 and TRBJ2-3, with 8 bases that match TRBD1. The V gene's germline CDR1 is SGDLS and CDR2 YYNGEE. Germline trimming cut 2 bases from V and 3 bases from J; bases unmatched to any gene: 2. CDR3 length equals 14 residues.

This chain uses TRBV18 with TRBJ1-1; no definite D call. This CDR3 has 13 residues. The germline V gene has CDR1 KGHSH and CDR2 LQKENI. V was pared by 5 bases and J by 3 bases, with 10 bases between. The CDR3 DNA reads as TGTGCCAGCTCAACGTCAAGAGACACTGAAGCTTTCTTT. Amino acid sequence: CASSTSRDTEAFF.

The gene calls are TRBV9 and TRBJ2-3, with TRBD2 matching 7 bases. V shed 4 bases, J shed 2 bases, and the junction held 10 bases outside the gene matches. Germline V gene sequence: CDR1 SGDLS, CDR2 YYNGEE. The CDR3 loop spans 16 amino acids. CDR3 amino acids: CASSLLERGATDTQYF. In nucleotides, the CDR3 is TGTGCCAGCAGCCTCCTCGAGCGGGGAGCCACAGATACGCAGTATTTT.